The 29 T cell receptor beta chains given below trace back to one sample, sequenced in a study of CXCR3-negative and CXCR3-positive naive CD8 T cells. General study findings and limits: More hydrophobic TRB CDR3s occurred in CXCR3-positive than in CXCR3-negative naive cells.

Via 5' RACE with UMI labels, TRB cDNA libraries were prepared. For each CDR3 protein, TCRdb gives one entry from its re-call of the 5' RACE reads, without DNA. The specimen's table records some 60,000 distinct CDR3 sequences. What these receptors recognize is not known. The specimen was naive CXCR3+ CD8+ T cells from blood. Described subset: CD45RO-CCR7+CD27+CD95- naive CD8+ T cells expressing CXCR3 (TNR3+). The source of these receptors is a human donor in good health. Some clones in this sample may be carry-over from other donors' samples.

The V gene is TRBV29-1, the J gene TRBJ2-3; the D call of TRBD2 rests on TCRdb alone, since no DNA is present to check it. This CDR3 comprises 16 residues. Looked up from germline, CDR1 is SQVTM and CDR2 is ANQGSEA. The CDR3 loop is CSVEGASGGYTDTQYF.

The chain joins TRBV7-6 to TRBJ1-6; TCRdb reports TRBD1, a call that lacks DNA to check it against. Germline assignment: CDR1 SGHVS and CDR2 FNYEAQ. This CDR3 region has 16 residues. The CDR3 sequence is CASSLTGQGWNSPLHF.

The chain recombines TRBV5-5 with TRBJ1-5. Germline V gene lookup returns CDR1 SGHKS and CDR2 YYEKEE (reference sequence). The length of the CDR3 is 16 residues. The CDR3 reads CASSKEGGGSNQPQHF.

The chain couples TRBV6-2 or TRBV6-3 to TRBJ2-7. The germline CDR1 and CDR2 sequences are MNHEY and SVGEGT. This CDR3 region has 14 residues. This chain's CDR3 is CASSYFTGFDEQYF.

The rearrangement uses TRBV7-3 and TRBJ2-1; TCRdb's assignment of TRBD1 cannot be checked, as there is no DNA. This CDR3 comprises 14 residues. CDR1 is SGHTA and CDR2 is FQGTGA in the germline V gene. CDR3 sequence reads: CASSFSGTNNEQFF.

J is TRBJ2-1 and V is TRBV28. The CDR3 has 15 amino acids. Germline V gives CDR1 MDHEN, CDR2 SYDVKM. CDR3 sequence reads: CASSLLRFSYNEQFF.

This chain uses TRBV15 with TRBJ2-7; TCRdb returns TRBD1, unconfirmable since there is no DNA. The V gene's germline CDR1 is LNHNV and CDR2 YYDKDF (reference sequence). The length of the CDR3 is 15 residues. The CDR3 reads CATSRDKGRVNEQYF.

The CDR3 region is CAGSQGSLYEQYF. The chain couples TRBV27 to TRBJ2-7; TCRdb gives TRBD1 as the D gene, but with no DNA this cannot be confirmed. This CDR3 has 13 amino acids. The germline gives CDR1 MNHEY, CDR2 SMNVEV (reference sequence).

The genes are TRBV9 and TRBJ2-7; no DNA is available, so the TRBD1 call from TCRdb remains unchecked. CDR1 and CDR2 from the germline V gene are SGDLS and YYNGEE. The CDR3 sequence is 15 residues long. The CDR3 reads CASSLTGAMGYEQYF.

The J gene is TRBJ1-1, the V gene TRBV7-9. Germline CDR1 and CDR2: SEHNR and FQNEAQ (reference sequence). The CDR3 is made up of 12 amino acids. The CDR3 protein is CASSLSPLRRFF. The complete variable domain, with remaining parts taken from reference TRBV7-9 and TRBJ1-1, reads DTGVSQNPRHKITKRGQNVTFRCDPISEHNRLYWYRQTLGQGPEFLTYFQNEAQLEKSRLLSDRFSAERPKGSFSTLEIQRTEQGDSAMYLCASSLSPLRRFFGQGTRLTVV.

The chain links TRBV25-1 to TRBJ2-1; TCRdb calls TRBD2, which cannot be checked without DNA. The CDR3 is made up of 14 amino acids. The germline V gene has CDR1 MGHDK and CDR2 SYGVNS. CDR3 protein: CASSPGGPFGEQFF. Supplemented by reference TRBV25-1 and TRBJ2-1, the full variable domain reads EADIYQTPRYLVIGTGKKITLECSQTMGHDKMYWYQQDPGMELHLIHYSYGVNSTEKGDLSSESTVSRIRTEHFPLTLESARPSHTSQYLCASSPGGPFGEQFFGPGTRLTVL.

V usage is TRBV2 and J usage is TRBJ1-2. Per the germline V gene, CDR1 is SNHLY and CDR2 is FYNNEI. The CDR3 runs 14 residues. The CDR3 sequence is CASSEAPGKDGYTF.

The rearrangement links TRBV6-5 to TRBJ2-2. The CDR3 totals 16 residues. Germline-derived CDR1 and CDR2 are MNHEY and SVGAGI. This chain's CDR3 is CASSLLGPANTGELFF.

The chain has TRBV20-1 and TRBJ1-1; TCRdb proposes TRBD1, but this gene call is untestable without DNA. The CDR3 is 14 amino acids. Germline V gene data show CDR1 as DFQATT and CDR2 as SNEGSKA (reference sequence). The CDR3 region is CSARDQGRETEAFF.

CDR3 amino acids: CSVEHPEANVLTF. This rearrangement joins TRBV29-1 to TRBJ2-6. This CDR3 contains 13 residues. Germline V gene data show CDR1 as SQVTM and CDR2 as ANQGSEA.

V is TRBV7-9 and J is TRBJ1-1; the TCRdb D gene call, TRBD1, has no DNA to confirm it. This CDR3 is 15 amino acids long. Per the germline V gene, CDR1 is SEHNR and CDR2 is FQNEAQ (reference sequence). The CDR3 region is CASSTGQGYHTEAFF. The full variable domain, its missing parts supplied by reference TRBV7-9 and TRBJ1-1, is DTGVSQNPRHKITKRGQNVTFRCDPISEHNRLYWYRQTLGQGPEFLTYFQNEAQLEKSRLLSDRFSAERPKGSFSTLEIQRTEQGDSAMYLCASSTGQGYHTEAFFGQGTRLTVV.

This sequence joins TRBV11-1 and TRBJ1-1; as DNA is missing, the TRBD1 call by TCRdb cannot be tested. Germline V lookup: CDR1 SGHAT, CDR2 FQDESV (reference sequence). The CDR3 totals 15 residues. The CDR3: CASSSAPVGSPEAFF. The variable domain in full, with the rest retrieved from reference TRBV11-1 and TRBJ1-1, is EAEVAQSPRYKITEKSQAVAFWCDPISGHATLYWYRQILGQGPELLVQFQDESVVDDSQLPKDRFSAERLKGVDSTLKIQPAELGDSAMYLCASSSAPVGSPEAFFGQGTRLTVV.

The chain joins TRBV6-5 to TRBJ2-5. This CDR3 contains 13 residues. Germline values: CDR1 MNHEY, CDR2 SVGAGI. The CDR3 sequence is CASSSGVGETQYF.

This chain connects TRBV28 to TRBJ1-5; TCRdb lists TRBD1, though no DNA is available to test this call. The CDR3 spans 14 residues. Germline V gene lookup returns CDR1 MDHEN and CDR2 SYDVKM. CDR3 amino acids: CASSFPGHDQPQHF.

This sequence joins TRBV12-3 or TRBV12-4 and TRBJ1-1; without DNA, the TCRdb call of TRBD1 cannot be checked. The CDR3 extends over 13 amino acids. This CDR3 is CASSLQGGTEAFF.

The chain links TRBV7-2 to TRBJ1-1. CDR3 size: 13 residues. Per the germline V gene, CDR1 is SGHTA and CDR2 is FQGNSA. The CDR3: CASSSGLPAEAFF. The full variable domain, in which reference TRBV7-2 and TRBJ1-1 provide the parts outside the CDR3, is GAGVSQSPSNKVTEKGKDVELRCDPISGHTALYWYRQSLGQGLEFLIYFQGNSAPDKSGLPSDRFSAERTGGSVSTLTIQRTQQEDSAVYLCASSSGLPAEAFFGQGTRLTVV.

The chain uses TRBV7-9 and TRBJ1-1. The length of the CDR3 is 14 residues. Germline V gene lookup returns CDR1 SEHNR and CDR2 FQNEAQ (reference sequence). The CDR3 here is CASTIETMNTEAFF.

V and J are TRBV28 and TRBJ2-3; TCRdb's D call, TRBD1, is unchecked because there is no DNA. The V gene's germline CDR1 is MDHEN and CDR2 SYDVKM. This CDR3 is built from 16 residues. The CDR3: CASSYSPGQSTDTQYF.

The CDR3 sequence: CASKEGPTGELFF. The genes are TRBV19 and TRBJ2-2; TCRdb lists TRBD2, though no DNA is available to test this call. The CDR3 contains 13 residues. Per the germline V gene, CDR1 is LNHDA and CDR2 is SQIVND (reference sequence).

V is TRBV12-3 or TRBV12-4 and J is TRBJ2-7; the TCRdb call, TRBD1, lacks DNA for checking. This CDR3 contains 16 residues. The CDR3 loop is CASSLDGGASSYEQYF.

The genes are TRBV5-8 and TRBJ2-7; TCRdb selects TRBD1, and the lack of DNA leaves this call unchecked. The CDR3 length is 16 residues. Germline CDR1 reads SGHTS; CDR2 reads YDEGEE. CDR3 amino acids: CASSDRDRGAWDEQYF.

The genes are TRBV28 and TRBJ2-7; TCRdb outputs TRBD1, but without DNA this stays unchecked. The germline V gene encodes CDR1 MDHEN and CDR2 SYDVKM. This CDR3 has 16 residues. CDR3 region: CASSLWGQGANYEQYF. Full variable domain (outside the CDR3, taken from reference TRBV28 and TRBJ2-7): DVKVTQSSRYLVKRTGEKVFLECVQDMDHENMFWYRQDPGLGLRLIYFSYDVKMKEKGDIPEGYSVSREKKERFSLILESASTNQTSMYLCASSLWGQGANYEQYFGPGTRLTVT.

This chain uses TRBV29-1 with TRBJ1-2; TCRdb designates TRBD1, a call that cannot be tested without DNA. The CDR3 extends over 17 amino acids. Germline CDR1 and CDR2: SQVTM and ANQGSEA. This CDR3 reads CSVDKLTGTSPGDGYTF.

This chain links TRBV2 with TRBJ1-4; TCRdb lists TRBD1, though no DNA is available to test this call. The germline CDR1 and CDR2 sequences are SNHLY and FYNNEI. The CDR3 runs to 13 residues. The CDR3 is CASSSTGYEKLFF.